The clone carrying this T cell receptor beta chain was seen a handful of times. As yet, its antigen is unknown. The data derive from a study of T cell repertoires in cytomegalovirus infection. The V segment lost 1 base and the J segment 7 bases; nucleotides outside the gene matches: 3. Per germline, CDR1 LGHNA and CDR2 YNFKEQ. This CDR3 has 15 amino acids. Study-wide points: What dominated the ex vivo response were HLA-C-restricted CMV-specific TCR beta clonotypes.

Via MiXCR, TCRdb re-called the reads, giving one row per CDR3 protein. This table holds some 800,000 distinct CDR3 sequences, about 27% found once. The chain carries TRBV4-2 and TRBJ2-1; the match to TRBD2 covers 11 bases. The sequence derives from a human donor in good health (CMV status not recorded). Some clones in this sample may be carry-over from other donors' samples. The sequences come from cultured CD8+ T cells from PBMCs, collected from culture after CMV antigen stimulation. CDR3 DNA sequence: TGTGCCAGCAGCCAAGTTAGCGGGGGGGGGAATGAGCAGTTCTTC. It specifies CASSQVSGGGNEQFF.